Following are 29 T cell receptor beta chains from one sample sequenced in a study of cytomegalovirus exposure and HLA in healthy donors (dated by TCRdb to 2017 to 2019). Libraries were built with the immunoSEQ multiplex PCR assay. For the multiplex PCR, a mixture combining 60 forward primers for TCR Vbeta segments and 13 reverse primers for TCR Jbeta segments was used. TCRdb took over this immuneACCESS table, retaining in-frame rearrangements with V and J assigned. Such tables are incomplete; in checked studies, under half of the missing clones stem from an unresolved V gene, and the remainder is unexplained. Across this sample there are some 130,000 clones, with about 82% seen only once. The ten top clones hold approximately 4.3% of the sample. The sample consisted of PBMCs. The receptors derive from a man aged 25 to 40 in good health.

The chain links TRBV2 to TRBJ2-1, with a weak D call TRBD2 (5 bases). CDR3 length: 11 amino acids. CDR1 and CDR2 (germline): SNHLY, FYNNEI. The V end lost 6 bases, the J end lost 10 bases, and 10 bases lay between the germline ends. DNA of the CDR3: TGTGCCAGCAGCCTGAGCGGAGAGCAGTTCTTC. Translated: CASSLSGEQFF.

This chain links TRBV30 with TRBJ1-1; D ambiguous. The CDR3 is 12 amino acids. V lost 3 bases and J 4 bases, leaving 9 bases between the germline ends. Germline CDR1 GTSNPN, CDR2 SVGIG (reference sequence). CDR3 nucleotide sequence: TGTGCCTGGAGCCCGGGTAGCACTGAAGCTTTCTTT. Encoded protein: CAWSPGSTEAFF.

The chain has TRBV7-2 and TRBJ1-1; D is possibly TRBD1 (6 bases). The CDR3 is made up of 13 amino acids. Germline assignment: CDR1 SGHTA and CDR2 FQGNSA. V lost 4 bases to trimming and J lost 7 bases, with 13 bases between them. CDR3: CASSSDSRFEAFF. CDR3 DNA sequence: TGTGCCAGCAGCTCGGACAGCAGATTTGAAGCTTTCTTT.

This clone was seen once. This chain connects TRBV15 to TRBJ2-3, with D unclear. V was cut by 3 bases and J by 6 bases, with 10 bases left in between. The CDR3 sequence is 13 residues long. Germline loops: CDR1 LNHNV, CDR2 YYDKDF (reference sequence). CDR3 nucleotide sequence: TGTGCCACCAGCAGTGAAGCCGCGGATACGCAGTATTTT. Protein: CATSSEAADTQYF.

This clone was counted a single time. The CDR3 DNA reads as TGTGCCAGCAGATCCCTACCCGACAGGGGGCGAACTGAAGCTTTCTTT. Amino acids: CASRSLPDRGRTEAFF. The J gene is TRBJ1-1, the V gene TRBV2; 10 nucleotides agree with TRBD1. Germline V gene data show CDR1 as SNHLY and CDR2 as FYNNEI. The ends lost 6 bases at V and 5 bases at J; junction bases unmatched: 12. The CDR3 is made up of 16 amino acids.

The chain couples TRBV10-3 to TRBJ2-7; the match to TRBD2 covers 8 bases. This CDR3 is 13 amino acids long. The ends lost 2 bases at V and 6 bases at J; junction bases unmatched: 3. In germline, CDR1 is ENHRY, CDR2 SYGVKD. CDR3 nucleotide sequence: TGTGCCATCAGTGAGGGGACTAGTCGCGAGCAGTACTTC. It is translated as CAISEGTSREQYF.

The chain carries TRBV7-2 and TRBJ2-1, with 7 bases that match TRBD1. The germline V gene has CDR1 SGHTA and CDR2 FQGNSA. CDR3 size: 14 residues. Losses at the gene ends were 4 bases for V and 0 bases for J; bases not matched to a gene: 0. This CDR3 reads CASSWDSSYNEQFF. Written as DNA, the CDR3 is TGTGCCAGCAGCTGGGACAGCTCCTACAATGAGCAGTTCTTC. Combining the CDR3 with reference TRBV7-2 and TRBJ2-1 gives the whole variable domain GAGVSQSPSNKVTEKGKDVELRCDPISGHTALYWYRQSLGQGLEFLIYFQGNSAPDKSGLPSDRFSAERTGGSVSTLTIQRTQQEDSAVYLCASSWDSSYNEQFFGPGTRLTVL.

V gene TRBV4-1 combines with J gene TRBJ1-6, with a possible D match to TRBD1 (5 bases). CDR1 and CDR2 (germline): MGHRA, YSYEKL. The CDR3 has 15 residues. V was trimmed by 1 base and J by 9 bases, leaving 13 bases between them. DNA for the CDR3: TGCGCCAGCAGCCAAGTCGGGCAGGGTGGTTCACCCCTCCACTTT. Residues: CASSQVGQGGSPLHF.

J is TRBJ1-1 and V is TRBV18, with 9 bases aligning to TRBD1. Germline values: CDR1 KGHSH, CDR2 LQKENI. J gave up 7 bases and V 2 bases, and 8 bases lay outside the gene matches. The CDR3 runs 15 residues. CDR3 residues: CASSPYRTGVGEAFF. DNA of the CDR3: TGTGCCAGCTCACCATACAGGACAGGGGTGGGTGAAGCTTTCTTT.

The chain employs TRBV13 and TRBJ2-7, with D possibly TRBD2 on 5 matching bases. V gave up 2 bases and J gave up 4 bases, with 12 bases separating them. This CDR3 comprises 14 residues. Germline loops: CDR1 PRHDT, CDR2 FYEKMQ (reference sequence). CDR3 DNA sequence: TGTGCCAGCAGCTTACGGGGTCTAGGGTACGAGCAGTACTTC. It translates to CASSLRGLGYEQYF. The variable domain in full, with the rest retrieved from reference TRBV13 and TRBJ2-7, is AAGVIQSPRHLIKEKRETATLKCYPIPRHDTVYWYQQGPGQDPQFLISFYEKMQSDKGSIPDRFSAQQFSDYHSELNMSSLELGDSALYFCASSLRGLGYEQYFGPGTRLTVT.

This sequence joins TRBV6-5 and TRBJ1-5; D not certain. CDR3 length: 12 amino acids. CDR1 is MNHEY and CDR2 is SVGAGI in the germline V gene. The V end was cut by 6 bases, the J end by 0 bases, with 3 bases between. CDR3 sequence reads: CASSNSNQPQHF. The CDR3 region has the DNA TGTGCCAGCAGCAATAGCAATCAGCCCCAGCATTTT.

The count of this clone is one. The rearrangement uses TRBV13 and TRBJ1-1, with D uncertain. Per germline, CDR1 PRHDT and CDR2 FYEKMQ (reference sequence). CDR3 length equals 13 residues. Trimming shortened V by 1 base and J by 3 bases, and 6 bases separated the two germline ends. CDR3 sequence: CASSLVVDTEAFF. The CDR3 DNA sequence: TGTGCCAGCAGCTTAGTAGTTGACACTGAAGCTTTCTTT.

The J gene is TRBJ2-7, the V gene TRBV21-1; TRBD2 is the table's D call and was not checked against the DNA. TRBV21-1 is a pseudogene segment. The CDR3 runs to 16 residues. The CDR3 DNA reads as TGTGCCAGCAGCAAAGGGCCCCCGGAGGCTAATTACGAGCAGTACTTC. Its protein is CASSKGPPEANYEQYF.

The chain recombines TRBV4-1 with TRBJ1-2; TRBD1 matches at 7 bases. Trimming took 1 base from V and 11 from J; bases not matched to a gene: 10. Looked up from germline, CDR1 is MGHRA and CDR2 is YSYEKL. CDR3 length equals 14 residues. Here the CDR3 reads CASSQGPGQTFYTF. CDR3 nucleotide sequence: TGCGCCAGCAGCCAAGGTCCGGGACAGACTTTTTACACCTTC.

The chain links TRBV7-9 to TRBJ2-1; 7 bases match TRBD2. Per the germline V gene, CDR1 is SEHNR and CDR2 is FQNEAQ (reference sequence). V gave up 3 bases and J gave up 7 bases; unmatched junction bases: 9. The CDR3 runs to 15 residues. CDR3 in amino acids: CASSLVSGLLNEQFF. The CDR3 DNA follows: TGTGCCAGCAGCTTGGTTAGCGGGTTGCTAAATGAGCAGTTCTTC.

This clone has a handful of counts. The chain is built from TRBV5-4 and TRBJ2-3; the D is unclear. The CDR3 loop spans 13 amino acids. Trimming cost V 5 bases and J 6 bases, with 13 bases left between them. The germline CDR1 and CDR2 sequences are SGHNT and YYREEE (reference sequence). The CDR3 nucleotides read TGTGCCAGCAGGACAAGGCCCGAGGATACGCAGTATTTT. It encodes CASRTRPEDTQYF.

The chain carries TRBV28 and TRBJ2-1; D unclear. Germline V gives CDR1 MDHEN, CDR2 SYDVKM. Trimming cost V 2 bases and J 6 bases, with 5 bases left between them. The CDR3 contains 12 residues. The CDR3 loop reads CASSLRGNEQFF. DNA for the CDR3: TGTGCCAGCAGTTTACGAGGCAATGAGCAGTTCTTC.

This chain joins TRBV30 and TRBJ1-4; D ambiguous. V lost 2 bases and J lost 8, with 9 bases in between. The CDR3 length is 12 residues. Germline lookup yields CDR1 GTSNPN and CDR2 SVGIG (reference sequence). CDR3 nucleotide sequence: TGTGCCTGGAGTCGGTTGCGAGAAAAACTGTTTTTT. Translation gives CAWSRLREKLFF.

The chain is built from TRBV6-1 and TRBJ1-6; tentative D call: TRBD1 (5 bases). Trimming pared 4 bases from V and 7 bases from J, leaving 11 bases between. The CDR3 is made up of 14 amino acids. The germline CDR1 and CDR2 sequences are MNHNS and SASEGT. This chain's CDR3 is CASSGGAENSPLHF. CDR3 DNA: TGTGCCAGCAGTGGCGGGGCAGAGAATTCACCCCTCCACTTT.

This clone was recorded a few times. The chain combines TRBV5-1 with TRBJ2-1, with a tentative D call TRBD2 (6 bases). This CDR3 has 15 residues. Germline V gene data show CDR1 as SGHRS and CDR2 as YFSETQ. V was pared by 0 bases and J by 6 bases, with 13 bases between. The DNA of the CDR3 is TGCGCCAGCAGCTTGGCGCTAGCGACTTTCAATGAGCAGTTCTTC. Residues: CASSLALATFNEQFF.

The CDR3 coding sequence is TGCGCCAGCAGCCCGGAAAGAGGATGGAGGGGGCGGCTAGCGGGAAAAAACAATGAGCAGTTCTTC. It is translated as CASSPERGWRGRLAGKNNEQFF. V is TRBV4-1 and J is TRBJ2-1; 9 bases are shared with TRBD2. The trim removed 4 bases at V and 5 bases at J, leaving 27 bases unmatched. Germline V CDR1 and CDR2: MGHRA, YSYEKL. The CDR3 is 22 amino acids.

The rearrangement uses TRBV23-1 and TRBJ2-3; TRBD1 agrees at 11 bases. TRBV23-1 is an open reading frame whose function is uncertain. The length of the CDR3 is 17 residues. After removal of 8 bases from V and 4 bases from J, the junction contained 14 bases not matched to a gene. CDR3 nucleotides: TGCGCCAGCGGAATACTCCGGGACAGGGGGGTTTCAGATACGCAGTATTTT. This codes for CASGILRDRGVSDTQYF.

CDR3 bases: TGTGCCAGCAGCTGGGAGTCAGATACGCAGTATTTT. Translating gives CASSWESDTQYF. J is TRBJ2-3 and V is TRBV11-2, with D maybe TRBD2 (5 bases). Trimming pared 4 bases from V and 4 bases from J, leaving 6 bases between. Germline CDR1 is SGHAT and CDR2 is FQNNGV. This CDR3 region has 12 residues.

This chain connects TRBV7-3 to TRBJ2-3; D is undetermined. The CDR3 runs 14 residues. Germline-derived CDR1 and CDR2 are SGHTA and FQGTGA. The V gene lost 4 bases and the J gene lost 0 bases, with 8 bases spanning the gap. CDR3: CASSSDFSTDTQYF. The CDR3 coding sequence is TGTGCCAGCAGCTCCGACTTTAGCACAGATACGCAGTATTTT.

This clone was counted a few times. The V call is TRBV10-3, the J call TRBJ1-6; possible D gene TRBD1, 6 bases. Germline CDR1 and CDR2: ENHRY and SYGVKD. This CDR3 comprises 14 residues. Trimming removed 7 bases from V and 9 bases from J, with 16 bases in between. The CDR3 sequence: CAITAGATGSPLHF. The CDR3 DNA reads TGTGCCATCACCGCAGGGGCAACTGGTTCACCCCTCCACTTT.

The chain employs TRBV30 and TRBJ2-3, with 7 bases lining up with TRBD2. J lost 5 bases, V lost 4 bases, and 9 bases had no gene match. CDR1 is GTSNPN and CDR2 is SVGIG in the germline V gene (reference sequence). The CDR3 loop spans 14 amino acids. The CDR3 here is CAWTGGLGVDTQYF. The CDR3 nucleotides are TGTGCCTGGACAGGTGGACTAGGGGTAGATACGCAGTATTTT.

The gene calls are TRBV29-1 and TRBJ1-5; tentative D call: TRBD1 (6 bases). The V and J ends lost 4 bases and 5 bases respectively, with 12 bases between them. This CDR3 is built from 13 residues. Germline values: CDR1 SQVTM, CDR2 ANQGSEA. The CDR3 DNA reads as TGCAGCGTTGTTGAGGGGGGGGATCAGCCCCAGCATTTT. It is translated as CSVVEGGDQPQHF.

The V call is TRBV7-9, the J call TRBJ1-4; the D gene is possibly TRBD1 (6 bases). The V gene lost 5 bases and the J gene lost 7 bases, with 14 bases spanning the gap. The CDR3 spans 14 residues. Germline-derived CDR1 and CDR2 are SEHNR and FQNEAQ (reference sequence). The CDR3 sequence: CASSVGGPSEKLFF. The CDR3 DNA reads as TGTGCCAGCAGCGTAGGGGGGCCTTCTGAAAAACTGTTTTTT.

A word on this clone: The sample carries other DNA sequences with the same CDR3. The rearrangement joins TRBV7-6 to TRBJ2-7, with 10 bases lining up with TRBD2. Germline loops: CDR1 SGHVS, CDR2 FNYEAQ. This CDR3 region has 15 residues. The V and J ends lost 5 bases and 6 bases, in that order; junction bases with no gene match: 10. This CDR3 is CASSAQREGRPEQYF. In DNA, the CDR3 is TGTGCCAGCAGCGCGCAGCGGGAGGGGAGGCCCGAGCAGTACTTC.